Shown below are 2 T cell receptor beta chains from a single sample sequenced in a study of long-term antiretroviral therapy in people with HIV (dated by TCRdb to about 2022). The immunoSEQ hsTCRB v3.0 assay was used at survey level resolution to sequence the TRB variable region. This immuneACCESS table, as held by TCRdb, lists in-frame sequences with V and J called but not all clones. Of the missing ones, under half trace to an unresolved V gene in checked studies; the others have no known cause. The sample table contains some 17,000 clones; only one count was recorded for around 81% of them. The ten top clones hold 4.5% of the sample. This material consisted of unsorted PBMCs, taken 0.1 years before starting antiretroviral therapy. The receptors were sampled from a man aged 18 to 29 with HIV.

This clone is a singleton in its sample. The junction departs from the called germline gene at one end, perhaps through a read error. V gene TRBV5-4 combines with J gene TRBJ2-7; D is unresolved. CDR1 and CDR2 from the germline V gene are SGHNT and YYREEE (reference sequence). This CDR3 spans 15 amino acids. CDR3 bases: TGCGCCAGCAGCCAAGATAGGAGCAGCTCCTACGAGCAGTACTTC. This sequence encodes CASSQDRSSSYEQYF.

The chain has TRBV7-9 and TRBJ2-3, with 7 bases aligning to TRBD2. The J segment lost 4 bases and the V segment lost 7 bases, leaving 17 bases of the junction unmatched. CDR1 is SEHNR and CDR2 is FQNEAQ in the germline V gene (reference sequence). CDR3 size: 17 residues. The CDR3 region is CASNRHRAGVEADTQYF. Written as DNA, the CDR3 is TGTGCCAGCAACCGTCACCGGGCGGGGGTTGAAGCAGATACGCAGTATTTT.